What follows are 13 T cell receptor beta chains derived from one specimen sequenced in a study of CD8 T cells in Susac syndrome. After extraction with the RNeasy kit, 0.5 to 1 ug of the RNA was reverse transcribed using random hexamers. TCRdb re-derived calls from the immunoSEQ multiplex PCR reads in MiXCR, one entry per CDR3 protein. This sample has around 280,000 distinct CDR3 sequences; approximately 84% occur once, and the top ten carry around 0.11%. The sample taken for sequencing was CD8+ T cells from PBMCs. These receptors were taken from a human donor with multiple sclerosis.

The chain uses TRBV5-4 and TRBJ2-7; D possibly corresponds to TRBD2 (6 bases). Germline V gene lookup returns CDR1 SGHNT and CDR2 YYREEE (reference sequence). CDR3 size: 14 residues. V was clipped by 9 bases and J by 2 bases, with 18 bases between them. The DNA for the CDR3 is TGTGCCACCTCTCGGACGGGAGCCCCCTACGAGCAGTACTTC. Its translation is CATSRTGAPYEQYF. Full variable domain (missing parts from reference TRBV5-4 and TRBJ2-7): ETGVTQSPTHLIKTRGQQVTLRCSSQSGHNTVSWYQQALGQGPQFIFQYYREEENGRGNFPPRFSGLQFPNYSSELNVNALELDDSALYLCATSRTGAPYEQYFGPGTRLTVT.

This chain uses TRBV20-1 with TRBJ1-5; D possibly corresponds to TRBD1 (5 bases). CDR1 and CDR2 (germline): DFQATT, SNEGSKA (reference sequence). V dropped 6 bases and J dropped 7 bases, with 16 bases sitting between them. There are 13 residues in the CDR3. CDR3 DNA: TGCAGTGCCGACGGGGGGAAGGGGCAGCCCCAGCATTTT. Translated, it gives CSADGGKGQPQHF.

The chain joins TRBV2 to TRBJ2-3; the D gene is possibly TRBD2 (7 bases). The CDR3 runs to 15 residues. V was trimmed by 2 bases and J by 3 bases, leaving 12 bases between them. Germline-derived CDR1 and CDR2 are SNHLY and FYNNEI. CDR3 nucleotides: TGTGCCAGCAGTGAAAGGGGGGGGTGGACAGATACGCAGTATTTT. Translating it yields CASSERGGWTDTQYF.

The chain has TRBV20-1 and TRBJ2-5; 10 bases fit TRBD2. The CDR3 totals 14 residues. Trimming at V came to 0 bases and at J to 5 bases, leaving 3 bases not matched to a gene. Germline loops: CDR1 DFQATT, CDR2 SNEGSKA (reference sequence). The CDR3 loop reads CSARDFSGGETQYF. The CDR3 coding sequence is TGCAGTGCTAGAGACTTTAGCGGGGGGGAGACCCAGTACTTC.

This clonotype appeared a few times. The rearrangement links TRBV9 to TRBJ2-2, with D perhaps given as TRBD1 or TRBD2 (5 bases each). CDR1 is SGDLS and CDR2 is YYNGEE in the germline V gene. V was trimmed by 0 bases and J by 5 bases, leaving 5 bases between them. The CDR3 contains 13 residues. The CDR3 nucleotides read TGTGCCAGCAGCGTAGGGGGGACCGGGGAGCTGTTTTTT. It specifies CASSVGGTGELFF.

The chain employs TRBV6-2 or TRBV6-3 and TRBJ2-4; D remains unclear. Trimming shortened V by 5 bases and J by 1 base, and 18 bases separated the two germline ends. Germline V gene sequence: CDR1 MNHEY, CDR2 SVGEGT. The CDR3 is 17 amino acids. The CDR3 region has the DNA TGTGCCAGCAGTCCCCTAATCCGAACGGTGGCCAAAAACATTCAGTACTTC. Translation: CASSPLIRTVAKNIQYF.

The V and J genes are TRBV7-9 and TRBJ2-7; D is undetermined. CDR3 length equals 13 residues. Trimming pared 5 bases from V and 3 bases from J, leaving 11 bases between. CDR1 SEHNR and CDR2 FQNEAQ come from the germline V gene (reference sequence). CDR3 in amino acids: CASSPALVYEQYF. CDR3 nucleotides: TGTGCCAGCAGCCCCGCCCTTGTCTACGAGCAGTACTTC.

The CDR3 coding sequence is TGTGCCAGCAGCCAGGATTGGGGAGGCCACGAGCAGTACTTC. It translates to CASSQDWGGHEQYF. The V and J genes are TRBV9 and TRBJ2-7, with D possibly matching TRBD2 (6 bases). The CDR3 totals 14 residues. V was cut by 4 bases and J by 5 bases, with 16 bases left in between. Germline V CDR1 and CDR2: SGDLS, YYNGEE. Full variable domain (outside the CDR3, taken from reference TRBV9 and TRBJ2-7): DSGVTQTPKHLITATGQRVTLRCSPRSGDLSVYWYQQSLDQGLQFLIQYYNGEERAKGNILERFSAQQFPDLHSELNLSSLELGDSALYFCASSQDWGGHEQYFGPGTRLTVT.

The gene calls are TRBV28 and TRBJ2-7, with a tentative D call TRBD1 (5 bases). Looked up from germline, CDR1 is MDHEN and CDR2 is SYDVKM. V dropped 7 bases and J dropped 4 bases, with 23 bases sitting between them. The CDR3 runs to 16 residues. The chain's CDR3 is CASTSGRRQLLYEQYF. The DNA of the CDR3 is TGTGCCAGCACCTCAGGGCGGAGACAGCTATTATACGAGCAGTACTTC.

The V gene is TRBV29-1, the J gene TRBJ2-7, with D maybe TRBD1 (6 bases). The ends were cut back, 6 bases at V and 2 bases at J, with 11 bases in the middle. The CDR3 extends over 12 amino acids. Looked up from germline, CDR1 is SQVTM and CDR2 is ANQGSEA. The CDR3 reads CSVNRVTYEQYF. The CDR3 DNA follows: TGCAGCGTCAACAGGGTAACCTACGAGCAGTACTTC.

CDR3 DNA sequence: TGTGCCAGCAGTTTGACAGGGCGAGTTAAGTTGGGCAATCAGCCCCAGCATTTT. It encodes CASSLTGRVKLGNQPQHF. The chain joins TRBV28 to TRBJ1-5; 7 bases are shared with TRBD1. Unmatched junction bases numbered 13, after V lost 3 bases and J lost 2 bases. This CDR3 is built from 18 residues. Per germline, CDR1 MDHEN and CDR2 SYDVKM.

The rearrangement uses TRBV27 and TRBJ2-1; 8 bases fit TRBD2. This CDR3 has 16 amino acids. The V and J ends lost 6 bases and 2 bases, in that order; junction bases with no gene match: 9. From germline, CDR1 is MNHEY and CDR2 SMNVEV (reference sequence). CDR3 protein: CASSPSAGDAYNEQFF. The CDR3 DNA sequence: TGTGCCAGCAGCCCATCAGCGGGAGACGCCTACAATGAGCAGTTCTTC.

Only one count was recorded for this clonotype. CDR3: CASSFGGEDETQYF. The CDR3 DNA follows: TGTGCCAGCAGTTTTGGGGGAGAAGATGAGACCCAGTACTTC. The gene calls are TRBV12-3 or TRBV12-4 and TRBJ2-5, with D perhaps assigned TRBD1 or TRBD2 (5 bases each). The V gene lost 3 bases and the J gene lost 5 bases, with 13 bases spanning the gap. The CDR3 totals 14 residues.